Below, 19 T cell receptor beta chains from the same sample are listed, as sequenced in a study of blood T cell repertoires in COVID-19. The protocol was immunoSEQ multiplex PCR, while the TCRdb copy is restricted to in-frame clones and leaves out a portion. The table lists around 200,000 clones, about 87% of them singletons. Sequences were obtained from peripheral blood. The receptors here all came from a young woman who had recovered from COVID-19.

The V and J genes are TRBV7-2 and TRBJ1-4, with TRBD1 identical over 7 bases. There are 15 residues in the CDR3. Germline V gene data show CDR1 as SGHTA and CDR2 as FQGNSA. V shed 4 bases, J shed 2 bases, and the junction held 4 bases outside the gene matches. The CDR3 sequence: CASSSGGQTNEKLFF. CDR3 DNA: TGTGCCAGCAGCTCAGGGGGACAGACTAATGAAAAACTGTTTTTT.

CDR3 protein: CASSLEPGTGKGYEQYV. The CDR3 region has the DNA TGTGCCAGCAGCTTGGAGCCCGGGACAGGCAAGGGCTACGAGCAGTACGTC. The chain is built from TRBV5-4 and TRBJ2-7; 8 bases are a match to TRBD1. The CDR3 extends over 17 amino acids. V shed 0 bases and J 3 bases; nucleotides not matched to a gene: 11. CDR1 is SGHNT and CDR2 is YYREEE in the germline V gene (reference sequence).

This chain links TRBV12-3 or TRBV12-4 with TRBJ2-5, with TRBD2 identical over 7 bases. The CDR3 spans 12 residues. The ends lost 10 bases at V and 2 bases at J; junction bases unmatched: 4. The CDR3 nucleotides read TGTGCCACAGAGGGAGGGCAAGAGACCCAGTACTTC. Translation gives CATEGGQETQYF.

V is TRBV5-4 and J is TRBJ2-6, with D maybe TRBD2 (5 bases). Looked up from germline, CDR1 is SGHNT and CDR2 is YYREEE (reference sequence). The ends were cut back, 0 bases at V and 4 bases at J, with 11 bases in the middle. The CDR3 is 16 residues long. Here the CDR3 reads CASSLEPRGGANVLTF. CDR3 DNA: TGTGCCAGCAGCTTGGAGCCCAGAGGGGGGGCCAACGTCCTGACTTTC.

The rearrangement uses TRBV13 and TRBJ2-7; 8 bases agree with TRBD1. Germline V gene data show CDR1 as PRHDT and CDR2 as FYEKMQ (reference sequence). The V and J ends lost 4 bases and 4 bases, in that order; junction bases with no gene match: 6. This CDR3 spans 14 amino acids. Written as DNA, the CDR3 is TGTGCCAGCAGCTCAGGACAGGGTCGGTACGAGCAGTACGTC. Its translation: CASSSGQGRYEQYV.

This clone was observed a handful of times. CDR3 amino acids: CASSLGTSGMNEQFF. CDR3 nucleotides: TGTGCCAGCAGCTTAGGGACTAGCGGGATGAATGAGCAGTTCTTC. The V and J genes are TRBV7-3 and TRBJ2-1; 13 bases are a match to TRBD2. The CDR3 runs 15 residues. V shed 2 bases, J shed 7 bases, and the junction held 2 bases outside the gene matches. Germline lookup yields CDR1 SGHTA and CDR2 FQGTGA. Filled out from reference TRBV7-3 and TRBJ2-1, the complete variable domain reads GAGVSQTPSNKVTEKGKYVELRCDPISGHTALYWYRQSLGQGPEFLIYFQGTGAADDSGLPNDRFFAVRPEGSVSTLKIQRTERGDSAVYLCASSLGTSGMNEQFFGPGTRLTVL.

The chain employs TRBV9 and TRBJ2-3, with D possibly TRBD1 on 6 matching bases. The CDR3 is made up of 16 amino acids. V was pared by 0 bases and J by 0 bases, with 11 bases between. Germline-derived CDR1 and CDR2 are SGDLS and YYNGEE. CDR3 DNA: TGTGCCAGCAGCGTAGCCCCCGGACAGAGCACAGATACGCAGTATTTT. It specifies CASSVAPGQSTDTQYF. The whole variable domain, filled in from reference TRBV9 and TRBJ2-3, reads DSGVTQTPKHLITATGQRVTLRCSPRSGDLSVYWYQQSLDQGLQFLIQYYNGEERAKGNILERFSAQQFPDLHSELNLSSLELGDSALYFCASSVAPGQSTDTQYFGPGTRLTVL.

The chain combines TRBV7-2 with TRBJ2-4; 8 nucleotides align to TRBD2. The CDR3 has 16 amino acids. V trimming: 5 bases; J trimming: 3 bases; junction bases outside the gene matches: 9. Germline CDR1 is SGHTA and CDR2 is FQGNSA. CDR3 sequence reads: CASSPRGREGKNIQYF. The CDR3 DNA reads TGTGCCAGCAGCCCCCGGGGCCGGGAGGGCAAAAACATTCAGTACTTC.

The CDR3 bases are TGTGCCAGCAGCGCCCAGGGGATATCAAACACCGGGGAGCTGTTTTTT. Encoded protein: CASSAQGISNTGELFF. V and J are TRBV7-2 and TRBJ2-2, with a weak D call TRBD1 (6 bases). CDR1 and CDR2 from the germline V gene are SGHTA and FQGNSA. CDR3 length: 16 amino acids. V was pared by 5 bases and J by 2 bases, with 15 bases between.

V gene TRBV2 combines with J gene TRBJ2-7, with 7 bases identical to TRBD1. V lost 5 bases, J lost 0 bases, and 7 bases stayed unmatched. This CDR3 spans 15 amino acids. The germline V gene encodes CDR1 SNHLY and CDR2 FYNNEI. The CDR3 region is CASSFSQGYSYEQYV. DNA of the CDR3: TGTGCCAGCAGTTTCTCACAGGGGTACTCCTACGAGCAGTACGTC.

The chain links TRBV30 to TRBJ1-4; tentative D call: TRBD1 (6 bases). Germline CDR1 and CDR2: GTSNPN and SVGIG (reference sequence). This CDR3 has 12 residues. The V end lost 7 bases, the J end lost 4 bases, and 10 bases lay between the germline ends. The CDR3 spells CALTGLNEKLFF. The CDR3 nucleotides are TGTGCCTTAACAGGGCTTAATGAAAAACTGTTTTTT. Drawing the rest from reference TRBV30 and TRBJ1-4, the complete variable domain is SQTIHQWPATLVQPVGSPLSLECTVEGTSNPNLYWYRQAAGRGLQLLFYSVGIGQISSEVPQNLSASRPQDRQFILSSKKLLLSDSGFYLCALTGLNEKLFFGSGTQLSVL.

Here the CDR3 DNA reads TGCGCCAGCAGCTTGAGTCGGGGGTGCACCTCTGGAAACACCATATATTTT. Translating gives CASSLSRGCTSGNTIYF. The chain carries TRBV5-1 and TRBJ1-3; D possibly corresponds to TRBD1 (5 bases). CDR1 and CDR2 from the germline V gene are SGHRS and YFSETQ. Trimming stripped 1 base from V and 0 bases from J, with 14 bases between. CDR3 size: 17 residues. The full variable domain, its missing parts supplied by reference TRBV5-1 and TRBJ1-3, is KAGVTQTPRYLIKTRGQQVTLSCSPISGHRSVSWYQQTPGQGLQFLFEYFSETQRNKGNFPGRFSGRQFSNSRSEMNVSTLELGDSALYLCASSLSRGCTSGNTIYFGEGSWLTVV.

This clone has just a few counts. The rearrangement links TRBV15 to TRBJ2-3; TRBD2 matches 9 bases. Germline V gives CDR1 LNHNV, CDR2 YYDKDF (reference sequence). The CDR3 spans 14 residues. V shed 4 bases and J 4 bases; nucleotides not matched to a gene: 3. CDR3 sequence reads: CATSMGLASDTQYF. The CDR3 coding sequence is TGTGCCACCAGCATGGGACTAGCTTCAGATACGCAGTATTTT.

This clone was seen only once. The chain is built from TRBV6-5 and TRBJ2-2; 9 bases agree with TRBD1. With V trimmed by 5 bases and J by 7 bases, 11 bases remained unmatched. Germline CDR1 is MNHEY and CDR2 is SVGAGI. The CDR3 sequence is 16 residues long. CDR3 in DNA: TGTGCCAGCAGTCACTTCGGACAGGGGTCCGGCGGGGAGCTGTTTTTT. It specifies CASSHFGQGSGGELFF.

Worth noting for this clone: Its ends do not fully match the called genes, so a read error is possible. As DNA, the CDR3 is TGTGCCAGCAGGTTGGGACAGGGAGATTCACCCCTCCACTTT. This translates into CASRLGQGDSPLHF. The chain has TRBV5-4 and TRBJ1-6; 9 bases match TRBD1. This CDR3 contains 14 residues. CDR1 and CDR2 (germline): SGHNT, YYREEE (reference sequence).

The CDR3 nucleotides read TGTGCCAGCAGCCAAGGTGGGGGGACAGATACGCAGTATTTT. Translating it yields CASSQGGGTDTQYF. The chain couples TRBV14 to TRBJ2-3; a possible D gene is TRBD2 (6 bases). V lost 1 base, J lost 3 bases, and 8 bases lay in between. Germline V gives CDR1 SGHDN, CDR2 FVKESK. This CDR3 is 14 amino acids long.

The CDR3 DNA reads TGTGCCAGCAGCTTGGGACTAGCGGGGGGGCCATGGAATGAGCAGTTCTTC. Translating gives CASSLGLAGGPWNEQFF. V is TRBV11-2 and J is TRBJ2-1, with TRBD2 identical over 16 bases. This CDR3 has 17 amino acids. V lost 3 bases to trimming and J lost 7 bases; unmatched junction nucleotides: 6. Germline assignment: CDR1 SGHAT and CDR2 FQNNGV. The entire variable domain, with the rest obtained from reference TRBV11-2 and TRBJ2-1, is as follows: EAGVAQSPRYKIIEKRQSVAFWCNPISGHATLYWYQQILGQGPKLLIQFQNNGVVDDSQLPKDRFSAERLKGVDSTLKIQPAKLEDSAVYLCASSLGLAGGPWNEQFFGPGTRLTVL.

The V call is TRBV6-2 or TRBV6-3, the J call TRBJ2-7; 7 nucleotides match TRBD1. The CDR3 is 17 amino acids. Per the germline V gene, CDR1 is MNHEY and CDR2 is SVGEGT. The trim removed 0 bases at V and 1 base at J, leaving 9 bases unmatched. The CDR3 here is CASSYSSRQGFSYEQYF. The CDR3 nucleotides read TGTGCCAGCAGTTACTCTTCCCGACAGGGATTTTCCTACGAGCAGTACTTC.

The chain is built from TRBV7-9 and TRBJ1-4; 11 bases line up with TRBD1. There are 14 residues in the CDR3. V trimming: 3 bases; J trimming: 8 bases; junction bases outside the gene matches: 2. Germline V CDR1 and CDR2: SEHNR, FQNEAQ (reference sequence). CDR3 residues: CASSLGQGVEKLFF. Here the CDR3 DNA reads TGTGCCAGCAGCTTGGGACAGGGGGTCGAAAAACTGTTTTTT.